The 26 T cell receptor beta chains listed next were all sequenced from one sample in a study of T cells in Graves' hyperthyroidism and ophthalmopathy. Amplification targeted TCR beta CDR3 regions from RNA transcripts. A set of HTBI primers served as the primers for a first-round RT-PCR of the TCR CDR3. Using its own MiXCR run on the multiplex PCR reads, TCRdb lists one record per CDR3 protein. The sample has about 610,000 distinct CDR3 sequences, about half seen once. Sample: peripheral blood or thyroid tissue (not recorded which). The receptors stem from a woman aged 18-29 years with Graves' hyperthyroidism.

This clonotype turned up a few times. This chain joins TRBV27 and TRBJ2-2; the D is unclear. CDR1 and CDR2 from the germline V gene are MNHEY and SMNVEV (reference sequence). This CDR3 is 12 amino acids long. The V end was cut by 3 bases, the J end by 8 bases, with 7 bases between. The CDR3 sequence: CASSFPEGELFF. CDR3 DNA: TGTGCCAGCAGTTTTCCCGAGGGGGAGCTGTTTTTT.

This chain links TRBV5-6 with TRBJ2-1; a weak D match, TRBD1 (6 bases). CDR3 length: 14 residues. Germline lookup yields CDR1 SGHDT and CDR2 YYEEEE. V was shortened by 4 bases and J by 10 bases, with 18 bases between the two germline ends. As DNA, the CDR3 is TGTGCCAGCAGCGTACCAGGGTTGGACAGAGAGCAGTTCTTC. Its protein product is CASSVPGLDREQFF.

The V and J genes are TRBV20-1 and TRBJ1-2, with 8 bases fitting TRBD1. Germline lookup yields CDR1 DFQATT and CDR2 SNEGSKA (reference sequence). Trimming removed 3 bases from V and 7 bases from J; junction bases left unmatched: 4. The CDR3 runs 12 residues. Written as DNA, the CDR3 is TGCAGTGCTAGCGACGACAGGGGTGGCTACACCTTC. This sequence encodes CSASDDRGGYTF.

Worth noting for this clonotype: The missing conserved phenylalanine or tryptophan at the end of this CDR3 makes a read error likely. V usage is TRBV5-6 and J usage is TRBJ1-1; weak D call: TRBD1 (5 bases). The CDR3 is 17 amino acids. Germline loops: CDR1 SGHDT, CDR2 YYEEEE. With 6 bases removed from V and 1 base from J, the gap between germline ends came to 22 bases. CDR3 region: CASTPFGRGYGNTEAFS. The CDR3 DNA sequence: TGTGCCAGCACCCCCTTTGGGAGGGGATACGGGAACACTGAAGCTTTCTCT.

The J gene is TRBJ1-5, the V gene TRBV3-1; TRBD1 agrees at 10 bases. The CDR3 has 19 residues. J lost 2 bases, V lost 4 bases, and 14 bases had no gene match. Germline loops: CDR1 LGHDT, CDR2 YNNKEL (reference sequence). Here the CDR3 DNA reads TGTGCCAGCAGCCCCAAGGGGGACAGGGGAGATTATGGCAATCAGCCCCAGCATTTT. Translation gives CASSPKGDRGDYGNQPQHF.

This clonotype was seen at least ten times. The genes are TRBV29-1 and TRBJ2-5; D may match TRBD1 or TRBD2 (5 bases each). The CDR3 consists of 12 residues. Trimming shortened V by 4 bases and J by 1 base, and 7 bases separated the two germline ends. CDR1 is SQVTM, CDR2 ANQGSEA, per germline. CDR3 in amino acids: CSVGGFQETQYF. The CDR3 DNA reads TGCAGCGTTGGGGGGTTCCAAGAGACCCAGTACTTC.

The rearrangement links TRBV29-1 to TRBJ1-2, with TRBD1 matching 9 bases. CDR3 length equals 13 residues. Unmatched junction bases numbered 6, after V lost 2 bases and J lost 8 bases. The germline V gene has CDR1 SQVTM and CDR2 ANQGSEA. As DNA, the CDR3 is TGCAGCGTTGAATGGGACAGGGCGAACGGCTACACCTTC. It is translated as CSVEWDRANGYTF.

This clonotype was seen repeatedly, ten times or more. This chain joins TRBV10-2 and TRBJ1-6; 7 bases match TRBD1. This CDR3 is built from 15 residues. Germline CDR1 and CDR2: WSHSY and SAAADI. V dropped 2 bases and J dropped 7; count of bases not matched to a gene: 5. CDR3 region: CASSEGTVGNSPLHF. The CDR3 DNA sequence: TGCGCCAGCAGTGAGGGGACAGTAGGGAATTCACCCCTCCACTTT.

The sample holds many counts of this clonotype. The chain is built from TRBV27 and TRBJ2-7; D is uncertain. Germline CDR1 is MNHEY and CDR2 is SMNVEV (reference sequence). V lost 5 bases and J lost 4, with 15 bases in between. The CDR3 spans 14 residues. This chain's CDR3 is CASSTRAVPYEQYF. The CDR3 DNA is TGTGCCAGCAGTACTCGGGCGGTGCCGTACGAGCAGTACTTC.

In its sample, this clonotype was seen many times. The chain joins TRBV5-8 to TRBJ2-7; D ambiguous. V dropped 7 bases and J dropped 1 base, with 15 bases sitting between them. CDR3 length equals 14 residues. CDR1 is SGHTS, CDR2 YDEGEE, per germline. CDR3 region: CASEQQRQSYEQYF. The CDR3 DNA sequence: TGTGCCAGCGAGCAACAACGCCAGTCCTACGAGCAGTACTTC.

This clonotype was detected a few times. CDR3 sequence (DNA): TGTGCCAGCAGTTACTTCGGGCAGATGAACACTGAAGCTTTCTTT. This sequence encodes CASSYFGQMNTEAFF. The chain uses TRBV6-5 and TRBJ1-1; D uncertain. Germline CDR1 is MNHEY and CDR2 is SVGAGI. The CDR3 runs 15 residues. V was pared by 1 base and J by 0 bases, with 9 bases between.

This clonotype was counted at least ten times. The chain uses TRBV6-2 or TRBV6-3 and TRBJ1-2, with D unclear. The CDR3 is made up of 14 amino acids. Germline assignment: CDR1 MNHEY and CDR2 SVGEGT. Deletions cut 4 bases from V and 2 bases from J, with 11 bases between. CDR3 bases: TGTGCCAGCAGTTTTTGGACGGGCAACTATGGCTACACCTTC. This sequence encodes CASSFWTGNYGYTF.

This clonotype was counted between two and nine times. The gene calls are TRBV29-1 and TRBJ2-2; 7 bases line up with TRBD2. Germline-derived CDR1 and CDR2 are SQVTM and ANQGSEA. Germline trimming cut 1 base from V and 7 bases from J; bases unmatched to any gene: 3. CDR3 length: 13 amino acids. The CDR3 reads CSVEGAGVGELFF. CDR3 DNA sequence: TGCAGCGTTGAAGGGGCGGGGGTCGGGGAGCTGTTTTTT.

This chain connects TRBV6-1 to TRBJ1-2; weak D call: TRBD1 (5 bases). CDR1 is MNHNS and CDR2 is SASEGT in the germline V gene. Trimming left V 6 bases short and J 3 bases short, with 14 bases between. The CDR3 is 14 residues long. CDR3: CASSSRRGDYGYTF. In nucleotides, the CDR3 is TGTGCCAGCAGCTCCCGTCGGGGGGACTATGGCTACACCTTC.

The chain combines TRBV7-2 with TRBJ2-5; maybe TRBD1 (6 bases). CDR1 and CDR2 from the germline V gene are SGHTA and FQGNSA. The CDR3 length is 14 residues. V was cut by 4 bases and J by 4 bases, with 13 bases left in between. CDR3 in DNA: TGTGCCAGCAGCTCCCAGGTAGGGGGAGAGACCCAGTACTTC. Amino acid sequence: CASSSQVGGETQYF.

In this sample, this clonotype turned up many times. The J gene is TRBJ2-7, the V gene TRBV29-1; TRBD2 matches at 7 bases. The CDR3 has 13 residues. CDR1 and CDR2 (germline): SQVTM, ANQGSEA. The V segment lost 6 bases and the J segment 5 bases; nucleotides outside the gene matches: 10. CDR3 in amino acids: CSVLRGVGDEQYF. In DNA, the CDR3 is TGCAGCGTCCTTCGGGGGGTTGGCGACGAGCAGTACTTC.

J is TRBJ2-3 and V is TRBV2; D unresolved. With 8 bases removed from V and 0 bases from J, the gap between germline ends came to 12 bases. The CDR3 has 14 residues. Germline V lookup: CDR1 SNHLY, CDR2 FYNNEI. The CDR3 sequence: CASSRWSSTDTQYF. In DNA form, the CDR3 reads TGTGCCAGCTCAAGGTGGTCTAGCACAGATACGCAGTATTTT.

This clonotype was seen ten or more times. This chain links TRBV29-1 with TRBJ1-1; D remains unclear. Trimming took off 6 bases at V and 1 base at J, with 12 bases between the two ends. CDR3 length: 13 amino acids. Germline CDR1 and CDR2: SQVTM and ANQGSEA. This CDR3 reads CSVALGGNTEAFF. CDR3 nucleotides: TGCAGCGTGGCCCTGGGAGGGAACACTGAAGCTTTCTTT.

Here the CDR3 DNA reads TGTGCCAGCAGCTTAGGGGGGGATCGGCCCCAGCATTTT. Its translation is CASSLGGDRPQHF. The chain links TRBV7-9 to TRBJ1-5, with D possibly TRBD1 on 5 matching bases. In germline, CDR1 is SEHNR, CDR2 FQNEAQ (reference sequence). The ends were cut back, 1 base at V and 9 bases at J, with 10 bases in the middle. The CDR3 is 13 residues long.

This clonotype was detected a few times. J is TRBJ1-2 and V is TRBV5-6; D is possibly TRBD1 (5 bases). V was cut by 5 bases and J by 0 bases, with 8 bases left in between. Germline V gives CDR1 SGHDT, CDR2 YYEEEE. The CDR3 is made up of 13 amino acids. CDR3 residues: CASRGPANYGYTF. The CDR3 region has the DNA TGTGCCAGCAGGGGGCCAGCTAACTATGGCTACACCTTC.

There are many counts of this clonotype. The chain links TRBV19 to TRBJ1-4; D unclear. The CDR3 is 15 residues long. With 4 bases removed from V and 0 bases from J, the gap between germline ends came to 9 bases. CDR1 is LNHDA and CDR2 is SQIVND in the germline V gene (reference sequence). The CDR3 DNA reads TGTGCCAGTAGTACTGGGAGGGCAACTAATGAAAAACTGTTTTTT. Protein sequence: CASSTGRATNEKLFF.

The chain carries TRBV7-9 and TRBJ1-3; D gene uncertain. Trimming stripped 5 bases from V and 9 bases from J, with 23 bases between. Germline CDR1 SEHNR, CDR2 FQNEAQ (reference sequence). This CDR3 spans 16 amino acids. CDR3 DNA: TGTGCCAGCAGCGTCATAGGACTAGCGGGAGGAGGCACCATATATTTT. Amino acids: CASSVIGLAGGGTIYF.

The genes are TRBV2 and TRBJ1-2; 8 bases are a match to TRBD1. Trimming removed 6 bases from V and 4 bases from J; junction bases left unmatched: 4. CDR1 is SNHLY and CDR2 is FYNNEI in the germline V gene. The CDR3 has 13 amino acids. CDR3 protein: CASRTDRAYGYTF. The CDR3 nucleotides are TGTGCCAGCAGGACGGACAGGGCCTATGGCTACACCTTC.

Many counts were recorded for this clonotype. This chain connects TRBV7-2 to TRBJ2-5; TRBD2 matches at 11 bases. This CDR3 spans 16 amino acids. J was trimmed by 2 bases and V by 2 bases; bases with no gene match: 4. Germline-derived CDR1 and CDR2 are SGHTA and FQGNSA. The CDR3 is CASSLFLAGGQETQYF. As DNA, the CDR3 is TGTGCCAGCAGCTTATTTCTAGCGGGAGGTCAAGAGACCCAGTACTTC.

This clonotype was seen ten or more times. The V and J genes are TRBV2 and TRBJ1-1; D ambiguous. V was clipped by 0 bases and J by 8 bases, with 7 bases between them. CDR1 and CDR2 from the germline V gene are SNHLY and FYNNEI. There are 12 residues in the CDR3. The CDR3 DNA sequence: TGTGCCAGCAGTGAAGCGGCAGGAGAAGCTTTCTTT. Amino acid sequence: CASSEAAGEAFF.

About this clonotype itself: A single base separates this from a much larger clone, so it may be a read error. The chain uses TRBV5-6 and TRBJ1-4, with D possibly TRBD1 on 5 matching bases. This CDR3 is built from 12 residues. Trimming shortened V by 3 bases and J by 11 bases, and 11 bases separated the two germline ends. CDR1 is SGHDT, CDR2 YYEEEE, per germline. The CDR3 region has the DNA TGTGCCAGCAGCTCCCGGGGGAAGAAACTGTTTTTT. Encoded protein: CASSSRGKKLFF.